The T cell receptor beta chain under discussion was sequenced for a study of blood T cell repertoires in COVID-19. Overall study context: Samples came from the United States, Italy and Spain, spanning acute and convalescent COVID-19. From T cells, B-cell-depleted T cells, or PBMCs came the material, which was cDNA or gDNA.

Germline V gene lookup returns CDR1 LGHDT and CDR2 YNNKEL (reference sequence). Losses at the gene ends were 1 base for V and 2 bases for J; bases not matched to a gene: 2. This CDR3 comprises 15 residues. In the source study's methods: Nucleated cell counts were estimated from reference gene primer amplification. Assay used: immunoSEQ multiplex PCR; TCRdb lists only in-frame clones, some missing. D and trimming come from the DNA, and the V and J calls and clone size come from that table. The sample records under 250,000 clones, 75% to 90% being singletons. The chain employs TRBV3-1 (or the pseudogene TRBV3-2) and TRBJ2-1, with TRBD1 matching over 7 bases. This clonotype originated in a woman in her 70s with active or convalescent COVID-19. Source material: peripheral blood. CDR3 in amino acids: CASSQGQGTYNEQFF. CDR3 nucleotide sequence: TGTGCCAGCAGCCAAGGACAGGGAACCTACAATGAGCAGTTCTTC.